One sample yielded the 17 T cell receptor beta chains listed below, sequenced in a study of blood T cells in healthy people across ages. Combining a sample-barcoded 5' primer with a J-beta primer mix, a second PCR ran for roughly 6 to 12 cycles. MiXCR was run by TCRdb on the 5' RACE reads, yielding one entry per CDR3 protein. The table lists some 790,000 distinct CDR3 sequences, about 28% of them singletons. The sample consisted of blood. Receptors originate from a woman at least 80 years old in good health.

This clonotype was seen many times. The chain joins TRBV7-2 to TRBJ2-6, with D perhaps matching TRBD2 (6 bases). The length of the CDR3 is 17 residues. Germline CDR1 is SGHTA and CDR2 is FQGNSA. The V end was cut by 1 base, the J end by 1 base, with 11 bases between. This chain's CDR3 is CASSLVSGESGANVLTF. The CDR3 DNA reads TGTGCCAGCAGCTTAGTTTCGGGGGAATCTGGGGCCAACGTCCTGACTTTC.

This clonotype was counted many times. The gene calls are TRBV7-9 and TRBJ1-1; TRBD1 agrees at 7 bases. Germline V gives CDR1 SEHNR, CDR2 FQNEAQ (reference sequence). With 5 bases clipped from V and 0 bases from J, the junction kept 6 bases outside the gene matches. The CDR3 covers 15 residues. CDR3: CASSGDRDMNTEAFF. CDR3 sequence (DNA): TGTGCCAGCAGCGGAGACAGGGACATGAACACTGAAGCTTTCTTT.

In regard to this clonotype: At one end, the junction sequence differs from germline, possibly due to a read error. V is TRBV5-1 and J is TRBJ1-2; D unresolved. Germline assignment: CDR1 SGHRS and CDR2 YFSETQ. This CDR3 has 13 amino acids. For the CDR3, the DNA is TGCGCCAGCAGCCTAGACTGGAACTATGGCTGCACCTTC. Translating gives CASSLDWNYGCTF.

J is TRBJ2-4 and V is TRBV5-4; 11 bases agree with TRBD1. The J call may be mistaken, given a closer DNA end match to TRBJ2-5. The CDR3 spans 17 residues. The germline CDR1 and CDR2 sequences are SGHNT and YYREEE (reference sequence). The CDR3 is CASSFWTGGNLGETQYF. CDR3 coding DNA: TGTGCCAGCAGCTTTTGGACAGGGGGCAATTTAGGAGAGACCCAGTACTTC.

This clonotype was detected only a few times. The chain uses TRBV3-1 and TRBJ2-3, with 7 bases matching TRBD2. V lost 0 bases and J lost 4; bases outside the gene matches: 4. Germline lookup yields CDR1 LGHDT and CDR2 YNNKEL (reference sequence). This CDR3 is 15 amino acids long. The CDR3 protein is CASSQERGRSDTQYF. The CDR3 nucleotides read TGTGCCAGCAGCCAAGAGCGGGGGAGGTCAGATACGCAGTATTTT.

The chain recombines TRBV11-2 with TRBJ1-2; D not resolved. The CDR3 spans 14 residues. Germline assignment: CDR1 SGHAT and CDR2 FQNNGV. V lost 1 base, J lost 8 bases, and 14 bases lay in between. The CDR3 DNA sequence: TGTGCCAGCAGCTTAGCGCCAGGACCATGGGGCTACACCTTC. Translation: CASSLAPGPWGYTF.

In regard to this clonotype: A much bigger clone sits one base away, suggesting this may be a read error. J is TRBJ2-1 and V is TRBV7-2; 11 positions match TRBD2. The DNA end lines up better with TRBJ2-7; the J call may be wrong. Germline CDR1 reads SGHTA; CDR2 reads FQGNSA. CDR3 length equals 16 residues. CDR3 sequence reads: CASSPIAGGGYNEQYF. CDR3 bases: TGTGCCAGCAGCCCCATAGCGGGGGGGGGCTACAATGAGCAGTACTTC.

Comments on this clonotype: A read error may be the cause here, since a much bigger clone is one base away. The V call is TRBV29-1, the J call TRBJ1-2; D gene unclear. This CDR3 comprises 11 residues. In germline, CDR1 is SQVTM, CDR2 ANQGSEA. V shed 4 bases and J shed 8 bases, with 11 bases lying between them. The CDR3 region has the DNA TGCAGCGTTGCGGGATTAGGGGGCTACACCTTC. Encoded protein: CSVAGLGGYTF.

This clonotype came up a few times. V usage is TRBV5-1 and J usage is TRBJ2-1; D is unclear. V dropped 1 base and J dropped 7 bases, with 12 bases sitting between them. Germline CDR1 is SGHRS and CDR2 is YFSETQ. The CDR3 has 14 residues. Here the CDR3 reads CASSLSGPGNEQFF. The CDR3 DNA reads as TGCGCCAGCAGCTTGTCAGGCCCGGGTAATGAGCAGTTCTTC.

A few counts support this clonotype. The gene calls are TRBV20-1 and TRBJ1-2; D not resolved. The length of the CDR3 is 14 residues. Per germline, CDR1 DFQATT and CDR2 SNEGSKA (reference sequence). The ends were cut back, 3 bases at V and 1 base at J, with 12 bases in the middle. CDR3 in amino acids: CSARGQAFNYGYTF. The CDR3 DNA follows: TGCAGTGCTAGGGGCCAGGCATTTAACTATGGCTACACCTTC.

In this sample, this clonotype turned up many times. For the CDR3, the DNA is TGTGCCATCAGCCAGGGGGTTAATGAAAAACTGTTTTTT. Its protein product is CAISQGVNEKLFF. The V gene is TRBV10-3, the J gene TRBJ1-4; the match to TRBD1 covers 7 bases. V trimming: 6 bases; J trimming: 4 bases; junction bases outside the gene matches: 2. The CDR3 length is 13 residues. Germline CDR1 reads ENHRY; CDR2 reads SYGVKD.

The sample holds a few counts of this clonotype. J is TRBJ1-4 and V is TRBV12-3 or TRBV12-4; D ambiguous. This CDR3 is built from 14 residues. Trimming left V 5 bases short and J 4 bases short, with 11 bases between. This chain's CDR3 is CASSPRSLNEKLFF. As DNA, the CDR3 is TGTGCCAGCAGTCCAAGATCCCTTAATGAAAAACTGTTTTTT.

This clonotype was observed at least ten times. The chain couples TRBV7-2 to TRBJ2-4; 7 bases fit TRBD1. The ends lost 5 bases at V and 7 bases at J; junction bases unmatched: 8. This CDR3 contains 14 residues. Looked up from germline, CDR1 is SGHTA and CDR2 is FQGNSA. CDR3 in DNA: TGTGCCAGCAGCCCCCTGACAGGGCATAACATTCAGTACTTC. This codes for CASSPLTGHNIQYF.

Comment on this clonotype: This sequence may be a read error, since a much larger clone differs from it by one base. The chain carries TRBV7-8 and TRBJ2-1, with 9 bases identical to TRBD1. The junction had 9 bases not matched to a gene; V was cut back by 1 base and J by 8 bases. The CDR3 contains 16 residues. The V gene's germline CDR1 is SGHVS and CDR2 FQNEAQ. The CDR3 is CASSLGRQGGGDEQFF. In DNA form, the CDR3 reads TGTGCCAGCAGCTTAGGTCGACAGGGGGGTGGGGATGAGCAGTTCTTC. Variable domain in full (rest from reference TRBV7-8 and TRBJ2-1): GAGVSQSPRYKVAKRGQDVALRCDPISGHVSLFWYQQALGQGPEFLTYFQNEAQLDKSGLPSDRFFAERPEGSVSTLKIQRTQQEDSAVYLCASSLGRQGGGDEQFFGPGTRLTVL.

This chain uses TRBV4-1 with TRBJ2-1; D remains unclear. Looked up from germline, CDR1 is MGHRA and CDR2 is YSYEKL. Trimming removed 2 bases from V and 4 bases from J, with 6 bases in between. The CDR3 extends over 13 amino acids. CDR3 region: CASSQRVYNEQFF. For the CDR3, the DNA is TGCGCCAGCAGCCAACGGGTTTACAATGAGCAGTTCTTC.

The table lists this clonotype with a few counts. This chain connects TRBV3-1 to TRBJ1-6; possible D gene TRBD1, 6 bases. This CDR3 is 17 amino acids long. Deletions cut 1 base from V and 0 bases from J, with 10 bases between. Germline V gene data show CDR1 as LGHDT and CDR2 as YNNKEL (reference sequence). In nucleotides, the CDR3 is TGTGCCAGCAGCCAAGGGCAGGGGAGCTCCTATAATTCACCCCTCCACTTT. Translating gives CASSQGQGSSYNSPLHF.

This clonotype was observed a few times. The chain has TRBV12-3 or TRBV12-4 and TRBJ1-4; no firm D call. Between the trimmed V and J ends, which lost 1 base and 5 bases, there was a span of 11 bases. The CDR3 has 15 residues. CDR3 nucleotide sequence: TGTGCCAGCAGTTTAGGCGCCAGGCGGAATGAAAAACTGTTTTTT. It specifies CASSLGARRNEKLFF.